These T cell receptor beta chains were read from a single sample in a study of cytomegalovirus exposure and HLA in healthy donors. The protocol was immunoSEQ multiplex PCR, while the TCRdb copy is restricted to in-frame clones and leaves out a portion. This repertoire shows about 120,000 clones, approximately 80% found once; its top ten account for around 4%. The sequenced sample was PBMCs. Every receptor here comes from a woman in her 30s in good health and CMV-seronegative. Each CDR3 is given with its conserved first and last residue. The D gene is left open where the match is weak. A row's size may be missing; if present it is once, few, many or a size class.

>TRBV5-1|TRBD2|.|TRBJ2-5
TGCGCCAGCAGCTTGGGAGTAGGGACTAGCGGGAGGAATATGGATTATCGGACCCAGTACTTC
CASSLGVGTSGRNMDYRTQYF
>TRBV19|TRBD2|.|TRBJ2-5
TGTGCCAGTAGTTCCCAAGGACCCGGGGGGGAGACCCAGTACTTC
CASSSQGPGGETQYF
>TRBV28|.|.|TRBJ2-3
TGTGCCAGCAGTCTTACCCTCATAGCGGAGGCGGGCACAGATACGCAGTATTTT
CASSLTLIAEAGTDTQYF
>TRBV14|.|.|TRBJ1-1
TGTGCCAGCAGCCAAGAACTACCGAACACTGAAGCTTTCTTT
CASSQELPNTEAFF
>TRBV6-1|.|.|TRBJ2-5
TGTGCCAGCGGGGGGACTGGAGAAGAGACCCAGTACTTC
CASGGTGEETQYF
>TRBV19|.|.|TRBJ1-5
TGTGCCAGTAGTATAGACCCGCCCTCAGGGCAGCGCAATCAGCCCCAGCATTTT
CASSIDPPSGQRNQPQHF
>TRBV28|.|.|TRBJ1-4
TGTGCCAGCAGCCCCCAGAGGACAACTAATGAAAAACTGTTTTTT
CASSPQRTTNEKLFF
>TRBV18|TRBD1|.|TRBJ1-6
TGTGCCAGCTCACCCGCCGGGACAGGTTATAATTCACCCCTCCACTTT
CASSPAGTGYNSPLHF
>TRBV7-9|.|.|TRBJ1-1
TGTGCCGGTTTGGGGGAGGCCTACATGAACACTGAAGCTTTCTTT
CAGLGEAYMNTEAFF
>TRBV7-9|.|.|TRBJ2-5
TGTGCCAGCAGCCCGGCCAGGTACCAAGAGACCCAGTACTTC
CASSPARYQETQYF
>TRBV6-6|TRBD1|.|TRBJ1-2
TGTGCCAGCAGGACAGGGCTTGGCTATGGCTACACCTTC
CASRTGLGYGYTF
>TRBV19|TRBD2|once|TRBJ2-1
TGTGCCAGTAGTATATTCCTAGCGGGAGCTCACAATGAGCAGTTCTTC
CASSIFLAGAHNEQFF
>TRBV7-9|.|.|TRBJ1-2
TGTGCCAGCAGCTTAGGGCAGGCCCTCAACTATGGCTACACCTTC
CASSLGQALNYGYTF
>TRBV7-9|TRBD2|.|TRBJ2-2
TGTGCCAGCACACGACTAGCGGAGTCCGGGGAGCTGTTTTTT
CASTRLAESGELFF
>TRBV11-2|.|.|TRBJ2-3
TGTGCCAGCAGCTTAGAACTTACTAGCACAGATACGCAGTATTTT
CASSLELTSTDTQYF
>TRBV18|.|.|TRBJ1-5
TGTGCCAGCTCACCTCAGGGTGGCAATAGCAATCAGCCCCAGCATTTT
CASSPQGGNSNQPQHF
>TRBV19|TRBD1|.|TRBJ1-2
TGTGCCAGTAGTATTGGGACAGGGTATGGCTACACCTTC
CASSIGTGYGYTF
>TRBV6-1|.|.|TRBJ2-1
TGTGCCAGCAGTGCCCGGGAGCTTTCGGGACGGGATGAGCAGTTCTTC
CASSARELSGRDEQFF
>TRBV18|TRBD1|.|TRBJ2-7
TGTGCCAGCTCACCGGGGGGACAGGGAGGTAACGAGCAGTACTTC
CASSPGGQGGNEQYF
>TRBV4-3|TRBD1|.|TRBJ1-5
TGCGCCAGCAGCCAAGAAACAGGGGGCGGTCAGCCCCAGCATTTT
CASSQETGGGQPQHF